The 9 T cell receptor beta chains below all came from one sample that was sequenced in a study of blood T cell repertoires in COVID-19. Produced via immunoSEQ multiplex PCR; TCRdb's table is partial and in-frame only. This table holds about 150,000 clones, more than 75% found once. Sample: peripheral blood. These receptors came from a woman between 45 and 65 years old with acute or convalescent COVID-19.

There are a few counts of this clone. The chain joins TRBV5-6 to TRBJ2-7; D is undetermined. CDR1 is SGHDT, CDR2 YYEEEE, per germline. This CDR3 contains 12 residues. V lost 1 base, J lost 4 bases, and 6 bases lay in between. This chain's CDR3 is CASSLRFYEQYF. CDR3 DNA: TGTGCCAGCAGCTTGCGGTTTTACGAGCAGTACTTC.

The gene calls are TRBV7-8 and TRBJ1-6, with 7 positions matching TRBD1. The V gene's germline CDR1 is SGHVS and CDR2 FQNEAQ. The V segment lost 5 bases and the J segment 9 bases; nucleotides outside the gene matches: 10. The CDR3 length is 15 residues. CDR3 amino acids: CASSPSEQGFSPLHF. As DNA, the CDR3 is TGTGCCAGCAGCCCTTCGGAACAGGGGTTTTCACCCCTCCACTTT.

The chain carries TRBV6-5 and TRBJ2-4; 9 bases fit TRBD1. The V segment lost 7 bases and the J segment 5 bases; nucleotides outside the gene matches: 6. Per the germline V gene, CDR1 is MNHEY and CDR2 is SVGAGI. This CDR3 comprises 14 residues. CDR3 loop: CASKEGQGENIQYF. DNA of the CDR3: TGTGCCAGCAAAGAGGGACAGGGAGAAAACATTCAGTACTTC.

CDR3 nucleotide sequence: TGCGCCAGCAGCCCTGGGACAGTACAAGAGACCCAGTACTTC. Protein: CASSPGTVQETQYF. The chain couples TRBV5-1 to TRBJ2-5, with 7 positions matching TRBD1. Germline V lookup: CDR1 SGHRS, CDR2 YFSETQ. This CDR3 region has 14 residues. V shed 4 bases and J 2 bases; nucleotides not matched to a gene: 5.

This clone has a single count. The chain carries TRBV5-1 and TRBJ1-1; D may be TRBD1 (5 bases). The ends were cut back, 2 bases at V and 1 base at J, with 6 bases in the middle. CDR1 and CDR2 from the germline V gene are SGHRS and YFSETQ. CDR3 length: 13 amino acids. The CDR3: CASSFTGNTEAFF. For the CDR3, the DNA is TGCGCCAGCAGCTTTACAGGGAACACTGAAGCTTTCTTT.

The V gene is TRBV18, the J gene TRBJ2-7; weak D call: TRBD2 (7 bases). CDR3 size: 14 residues. Germline assignment: CDR1 KGHSH and CDR2 LQKENI. V lost 1 base to trimming and J lost 5 bases, with 12 bases between them. The CDR3 DNA sequence: TGTGCCAGCTCACCACTGGGGGGGGCGAACGAGCAGTACTTC. Its protein product is CASSPLGGANEQYF. The whole variable domain, filled in from reference TRBV18 and TRBJ2-7, reads NAGVMQNPRHLVRRRGQEARLRCSPMKGHSHVYWYRQLPEEGLKFMVYLQKENIIDESGMPKERFSAEFPKEGPSILRIQQVVRGDSAAYFCASSPLGGANEQYFGPGTRLTVT.

Only a few counts were recorded for this clone. V is TRBV2 and J is TRBJ2-2, with TRBD1 matching 8 bases. The CDR3 length is 16 residues. Germline CDR1 is SNHLY and CDR2 is FYNNEI. The J segment lost 1 base and the V segment lost 0 bases, leaving 1 base of the junction unmatched. CDR3 in amino acids: CASSEAGTGNTGELFF. The CDR3 region has the DNA TGTGCCAGCAGTGAAGCCGGGACAGGGAACACCGGGGAGCTGTTTTTT.

CDR3 protein: CASSAGGLANYGYTF. The DNA of the CDR3 is TGTGCCAGCAGCGCGGGGGGCCTGGCGAACTATGGCTACACCTTC. This rearrangement joins TRBV14 to TRBJ1-2, with D possibly being TRBD1 (6 bases). This CDR3 spans 15 amino acids. The V end lost 5 bases, the J end lost 2 bases, and 15 bases lay between the germline ends. Germline V CDR1 and CDR2: SGHDN, FVKESK.

The genes are TRBV27 and TRBJ2-2; TRBD1 aligns across 9 bases. With V trimmed by 5 bases and J by 4 bases, 17 bases remained unmatched. The V gene's germline CDR1 is MNHEY and CDR2 SMNVEV (reference sequence). The CDR3 covers 19 residues. The CDR3 loop reads CASSQGDRERGTGTGELFF. The CDR3 DNA sequence: TGTGCCAGCAGTCAAGGGGACAGGGAGAGGGGTACCGGCACCGGGGAGCTGTTTTTT.